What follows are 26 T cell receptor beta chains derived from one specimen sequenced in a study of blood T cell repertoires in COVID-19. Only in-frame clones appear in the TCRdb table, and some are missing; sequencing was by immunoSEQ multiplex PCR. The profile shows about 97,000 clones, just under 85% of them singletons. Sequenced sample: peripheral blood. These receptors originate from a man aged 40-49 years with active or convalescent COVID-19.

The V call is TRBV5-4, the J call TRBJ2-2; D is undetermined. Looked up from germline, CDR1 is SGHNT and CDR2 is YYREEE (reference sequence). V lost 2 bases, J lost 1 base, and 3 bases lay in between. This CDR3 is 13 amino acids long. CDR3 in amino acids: CASSFRNTGELFF. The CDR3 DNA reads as TGTGCCAGCAGCTTCAGGAACACCGGGGAGCTGTTTTTT.

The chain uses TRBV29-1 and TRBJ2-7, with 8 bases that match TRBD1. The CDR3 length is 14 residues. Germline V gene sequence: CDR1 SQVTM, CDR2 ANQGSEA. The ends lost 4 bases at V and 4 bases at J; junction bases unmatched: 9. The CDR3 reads CSVVWTGSSYEQYF. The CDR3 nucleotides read TGCAGCGTTGTTTGGACAGGGTCTTCTTACGAGCAGTACTTC.

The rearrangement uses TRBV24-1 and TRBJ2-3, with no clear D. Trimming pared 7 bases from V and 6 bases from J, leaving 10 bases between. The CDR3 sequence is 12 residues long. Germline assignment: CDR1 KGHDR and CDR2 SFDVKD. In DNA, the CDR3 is TGTGCCACCAGCATGAACGAGGATACGCAGTATTTT. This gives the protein CATSMNEDTQYF.

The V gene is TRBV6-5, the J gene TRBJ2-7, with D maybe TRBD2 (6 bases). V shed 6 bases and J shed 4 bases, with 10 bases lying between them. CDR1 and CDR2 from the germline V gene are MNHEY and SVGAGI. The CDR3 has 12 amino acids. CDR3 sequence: CASRRDFYEQYF. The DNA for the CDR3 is TGTGCCAGCAGGAGGGACTTTTACGAGCAGTACTTC.

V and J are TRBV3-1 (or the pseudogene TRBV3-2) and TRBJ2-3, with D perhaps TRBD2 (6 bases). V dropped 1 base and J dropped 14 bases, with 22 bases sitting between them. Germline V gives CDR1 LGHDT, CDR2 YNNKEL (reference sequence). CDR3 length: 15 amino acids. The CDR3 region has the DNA TGTGCCAGCAGCCAAGGGGGAGCGGGCCCCGGGAAAGCGTATTTT. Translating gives CASSQGGAGPGKAYF.

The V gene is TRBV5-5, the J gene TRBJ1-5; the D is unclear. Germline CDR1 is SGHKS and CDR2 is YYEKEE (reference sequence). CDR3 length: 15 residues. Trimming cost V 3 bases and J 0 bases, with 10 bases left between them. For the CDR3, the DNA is TGTGCCAGCAGCTCCCTGGGCCATAGCAATCAGCCCCAGCATTTT. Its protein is CASSSLGHSNQPQHF. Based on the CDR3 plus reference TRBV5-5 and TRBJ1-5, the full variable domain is DAGVTQSPTHLIKTRGQQVTLRCSPISGHKSVSWYQQVLGQGPQFIFQYYEKEERGRGNFPDRFSARQFPNYSSELNVNALLLGDSALYLCASSSLGHSNQPQHFGDGTRLSIL.

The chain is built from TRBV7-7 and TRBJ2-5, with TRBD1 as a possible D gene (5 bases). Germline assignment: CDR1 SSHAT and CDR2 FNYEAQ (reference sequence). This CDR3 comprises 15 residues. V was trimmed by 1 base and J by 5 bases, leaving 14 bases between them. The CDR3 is CASSLGSGLKETQYF. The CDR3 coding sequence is TGTGCCAGCAGCTTAGGATCAGGGTTAAAGGAGACCCAGTACTTC.

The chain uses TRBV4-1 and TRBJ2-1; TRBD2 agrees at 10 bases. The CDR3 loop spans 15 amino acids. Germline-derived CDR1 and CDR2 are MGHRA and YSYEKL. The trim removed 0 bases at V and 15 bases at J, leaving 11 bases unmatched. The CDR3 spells CASSQDGASGGSVFF. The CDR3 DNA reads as TGCGCCAGCAGCCAAGATGGGGCTAGCGGGGGTTCTGTGTTCTTC.

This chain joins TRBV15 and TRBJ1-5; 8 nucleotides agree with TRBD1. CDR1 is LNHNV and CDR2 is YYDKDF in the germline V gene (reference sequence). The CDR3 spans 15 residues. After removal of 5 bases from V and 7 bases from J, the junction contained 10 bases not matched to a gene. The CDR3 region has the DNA TGTGCCACCAGCGGCCCAGGACAGGGTGGGCAGCCCCAGCATTTT. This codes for CATSGPGQGGQPQHF.

CDR3 in DNA: TGTGCCAGCAGCCCAGCGCAGGGCACCGGCTACGAGCAGTACTTC. This encodes CASSPAQGTGYEQYF. The chain employs TRBV4-2 and TRBJ2-7; D is possibly TRBD1 (5 bases). The V gene's germline CDR1 is LGHNA and CDR2 YNFKEQ. The CDR3 totals 15 residues. The V end lost 4 bases, the J end lost 3 bases, and 16 bases lay between the germline ends.

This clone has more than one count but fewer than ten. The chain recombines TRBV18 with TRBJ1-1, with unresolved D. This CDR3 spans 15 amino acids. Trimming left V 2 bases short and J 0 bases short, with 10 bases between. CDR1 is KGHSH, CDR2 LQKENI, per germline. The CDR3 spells CASSPATVLNTEAFF. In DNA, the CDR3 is TGTGCCAGCTCACCAGCTACAGTTTTGAACACTGAAGCTTTCTTT. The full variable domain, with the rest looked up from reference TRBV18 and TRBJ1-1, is NAGVMQNPRHLVRRRGQEARLRCSPMKGHSHVYWYRQLPEEGLKFMVYLQKENIIDESGMPKERFSAEFPKEGPSILRIQQVVRGDSAAYFCASSPATVLNTEAFFGQGTRLTVV.

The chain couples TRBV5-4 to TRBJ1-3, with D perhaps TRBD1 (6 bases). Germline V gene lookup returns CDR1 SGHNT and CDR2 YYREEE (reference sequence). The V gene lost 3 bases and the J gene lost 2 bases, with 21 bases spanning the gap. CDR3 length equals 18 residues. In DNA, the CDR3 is TGTGCCAGCAGCTCCGCTTTAATGACAGGAACTCCTGGAAACACCATATATTTT. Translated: CASSSALMTGTPGNTIYF.

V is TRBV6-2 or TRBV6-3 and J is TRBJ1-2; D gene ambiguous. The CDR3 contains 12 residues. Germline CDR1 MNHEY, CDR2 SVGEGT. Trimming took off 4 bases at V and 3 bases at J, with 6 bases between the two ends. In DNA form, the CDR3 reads TGTGCCAGCAGTTCGTCAGACTATGGCTACACCTTC. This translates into CASSSSDYGYTF.

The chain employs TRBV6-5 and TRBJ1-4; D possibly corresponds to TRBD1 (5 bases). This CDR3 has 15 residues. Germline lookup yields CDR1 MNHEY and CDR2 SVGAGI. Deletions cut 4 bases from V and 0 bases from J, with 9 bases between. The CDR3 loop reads CASSFRVSTNEKLFF. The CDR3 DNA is TGTGCCAGCAGTTTCAGGGTTTCAACTAATGAAAAACTGTTTTTT.

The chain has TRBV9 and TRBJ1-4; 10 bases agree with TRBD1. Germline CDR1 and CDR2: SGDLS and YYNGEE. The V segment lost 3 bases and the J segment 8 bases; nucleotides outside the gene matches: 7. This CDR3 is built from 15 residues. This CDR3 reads CASSARQGANEKLFF. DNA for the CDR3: TGTGCCAGCAGCGCCCGACAGGGGGCAAACGAAAAACTGTTTTTT.

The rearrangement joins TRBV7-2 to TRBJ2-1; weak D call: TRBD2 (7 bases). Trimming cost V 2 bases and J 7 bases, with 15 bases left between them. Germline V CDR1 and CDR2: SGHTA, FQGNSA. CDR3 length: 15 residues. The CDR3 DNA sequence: TGTGCCAGCAGCTTATTGGTGGGGGGGCCAAATGAGCAGTTCTTC. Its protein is CASSLLVGGPNEQFF.

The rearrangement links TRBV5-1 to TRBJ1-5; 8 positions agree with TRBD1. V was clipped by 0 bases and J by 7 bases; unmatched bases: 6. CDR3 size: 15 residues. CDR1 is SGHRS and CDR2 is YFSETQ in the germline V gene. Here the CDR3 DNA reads TGCGCCAGCAGCTTGGCTGGACAGGGAGGGCAGCCCCAGCATTTT. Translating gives CASSLAGQGGQPQHF.

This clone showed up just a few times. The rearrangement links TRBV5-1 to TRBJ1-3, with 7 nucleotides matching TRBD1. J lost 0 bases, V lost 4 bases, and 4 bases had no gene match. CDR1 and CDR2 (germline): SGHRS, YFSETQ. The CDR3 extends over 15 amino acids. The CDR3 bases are TGCGCCAGCAGCGAGCAGGGGGGCTCTGGAAACACCATATATTTT. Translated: CASSEQGGSGNTIYF.

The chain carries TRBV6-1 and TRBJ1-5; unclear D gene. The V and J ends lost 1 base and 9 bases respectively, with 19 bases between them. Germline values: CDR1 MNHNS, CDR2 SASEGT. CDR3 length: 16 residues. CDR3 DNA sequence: TGTGCCAGCAGTGAAGACGGCAGGCGAAGAGACCCGCCCCAGCATTTT. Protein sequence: CASSEDGRRRDPPQHF.

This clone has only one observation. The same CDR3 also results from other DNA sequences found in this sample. For the CDR3, the DNA is TGTGCCAGCAGCTTAGGGCAAGTTGGCGAGCAGTACTTC. This gives the protein CASSLGQVGEQYF. The chain couples TRBV7-2 to TRBJ2-7; D remains unclear. CDR1 is SGHTA, CDR2 FQGNSA, per germline. V was shortened by 1 base and J by 6 bases, with 10 bases between the two germline ends. The CDR3 contains 13 residues.

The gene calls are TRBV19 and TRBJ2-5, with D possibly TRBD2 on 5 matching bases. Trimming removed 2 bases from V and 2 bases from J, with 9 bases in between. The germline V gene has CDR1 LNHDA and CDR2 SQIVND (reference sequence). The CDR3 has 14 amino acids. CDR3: CASSITGIQETQYF. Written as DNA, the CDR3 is TGTGCCAGTAGTATAACGGGGATTCAAGAGACCCAGTACTTC.

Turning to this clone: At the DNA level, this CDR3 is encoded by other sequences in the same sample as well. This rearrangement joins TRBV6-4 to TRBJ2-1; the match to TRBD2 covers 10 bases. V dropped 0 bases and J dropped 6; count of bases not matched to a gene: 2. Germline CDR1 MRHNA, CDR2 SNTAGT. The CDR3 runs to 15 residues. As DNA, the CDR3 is TGTGCCAGCAGTGACTCGAGCGGGGGGGCCAATGAGCAGTTCTTC. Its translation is CASSDSSGGANEQFF.

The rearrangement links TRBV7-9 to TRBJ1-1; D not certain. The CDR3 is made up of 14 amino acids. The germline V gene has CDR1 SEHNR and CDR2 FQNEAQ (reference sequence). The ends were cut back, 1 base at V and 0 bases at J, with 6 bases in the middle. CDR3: CASSLGAVNTEAFF. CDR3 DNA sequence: TGTGCCAGCAGCTTAGGGGCAGTGAACACTGAAGCTTTCTTT.

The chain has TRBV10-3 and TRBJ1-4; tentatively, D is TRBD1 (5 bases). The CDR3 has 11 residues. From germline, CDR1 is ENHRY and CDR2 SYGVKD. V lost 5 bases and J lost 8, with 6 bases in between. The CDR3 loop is CAISTGEKLFF. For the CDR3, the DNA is TGTGCCATCAGTACAGGAGAAAAACTGTTTTTT.

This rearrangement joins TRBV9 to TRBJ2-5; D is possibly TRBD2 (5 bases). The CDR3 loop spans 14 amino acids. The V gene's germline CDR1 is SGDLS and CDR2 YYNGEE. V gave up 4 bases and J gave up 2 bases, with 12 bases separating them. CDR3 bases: TGTGCCAGCAGCCGAGAGGGTGGGCAAGAGACCCAGTACTTC. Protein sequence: CASSREGGQETQYF.

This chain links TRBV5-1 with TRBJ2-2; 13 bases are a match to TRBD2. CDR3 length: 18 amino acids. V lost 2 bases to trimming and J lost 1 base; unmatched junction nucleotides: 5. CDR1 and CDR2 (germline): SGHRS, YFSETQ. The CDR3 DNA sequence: TGCGCCAGCAGCTTTAGACTAGCGGGGGGTTTGAACACCGGGGAGCTGTTTTTT. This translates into CASSFRLAGGLNTGELFF. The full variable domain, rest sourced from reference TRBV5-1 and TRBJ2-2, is KAGVTQTPRYLIKTRGQQVTLSCSPISGHRSVSWYQQTPGQGLQFLFEYFSETQRNKGNFPGRFSGRQFSNSRSEMNVSTLELGDSALYLCASSFRLAGGLNTGELFFGEGSRLTVL.